The 26 T cell receptor beta chains listed next were all sequenced from one sample in a study of T cell changes during pregnancy in multiple sclerosis. Repertoires were generated with immunoSEQ multiplex PCR, while TCRdb's copy carries only in-frame clones and drops some. This repertoire shows about 29,000 clones, about 91% found once; its top ten account for roughly 6.8%. The specimen was CD8+ T cells from peripheral blood mononuclear cells, collected after pregnancy. The receptors were gathered from a female donor with multiple sclerosis, enrolled in a pregnancy study.

The gene calls are TRBV4-1 and TRBJ1-5; possibly TRBD1 for D (5 bases). In germline, CDR1 is MGHRA, CDR2 YSYEKL. The CDR3 extends over 15 amino acids. V was clipped by 3 bases and J by 1 base, with 10 bases between them. The CDR3 DNA sequence: TGCGCCAGCAGCCAGGACGACAGAAGCAATCAGCCCCAGCATTTT. It is translated as CASSQDDRSNQPQHF.

The chain carries TRBV13 and TRBJ2-3; TRBD2 might be the D (6 bases). Per germline, CDR1 PRHDT and CDR2 FYEKMQ (reference sequence). Trimming stripped 3 bases from V and 6 bases from J, with 13 bases between. The CDR3 extends over 14 amino acids. The CDR3 DNA is TGTGCCAGCAGCTTCGGTCTAGCGCCGGATACGCAGTATTTT. Its translation: CASSFGLAPDTQYF. Filled out from reference TRBV13 and TRBJ2-3, the complete variable domain reads AAGVIQSPRHLIKEKRETATLKCYPIPRHDTVYWYQQGPGQDPQFLISFYEKMQSDKGSIPDRFSAQQFSDYHSELNMSSLELGDSALYFCASSFGLAPDTQYFGPGTRLTVL.

V is TRBV19 and J is TRBJ2-3; D remains unclear. The CDR3 length is 16 residues. Germline V lookup: CDR1 LNHDA, CDR2 SQIVND (reference sequence). V lost 5 bases and J 2 bases, leaving 17 bases between the germline ends. The CDR3 reads CASSGSTQRHTDTQYF. For the CDR3, the DNA is TGTGCCAGTAGTGGGTCGACACAACGACACACAGATACGCAGTATTTT.

The genes are TRBV5-8 and TRBJ1-5; 8 positions agree with TRBD1. V dropped 5 bases and J dropped 2; count of bases not matched to a gene: 3. The CDR3 consists of 14 residues. Per germline, CDR1 SGHTS and CDR2 YDEGEE. The CDR3, as DNA: TGTGCCAGCAGAGACAGGGGCGGCAATCAGCCCCAGCATTTT. It codes for CASRDRGGNQPQHF.

The V call is TRBV30, the J call TRBJ1-3, with a possible D match to TRBD1 (5 bases). The CDR3 has 13 residues. The germline gives CDR1 GTSNPN, CDR2 SVGIG (reference sequence). V lost 4 bases to trimming and J lost 6 bases, with 13 bases between them. CDR3 region: CAWTEIGVNTIYF. Here the CDR3 DNA reads TGTGCCTGGACCGAAATAGGGGTAAACACCATATATTTT.

This sequence joins TRBV7-9 and TRBJ2-7; D gene ambiguous. V was trimmed by 1 base and J by 2 bases, leaving 3 bases between them. The CDR3 length is 12 residues. Looked up from germline, CDR1 is SEHNR and CDR2 is FQNEAQ (reference sequence). In nucleotides, the CDR3 is TGTGCCAGCAGCTTAGTAACCTACGAGCAGTACTTC. Protein product: CASSLVTYEQYF.

There are a few counts of this clone. The chain couples TRBV6-5 to TRBJ1-1, with D possibly being TRBD1 (5 bases). CDR1 and CDR2 from the germline V gene are MNHEY and SVGAGI. CDR3 length: 14 residues. Trimming took off 3 bases at V and 3 bases at J, with 11 bases between the two ends. The CDR3 reads CASSYSEGHTEAFF. The CDR3 DNA follows: TGTGCCAGCAGTTATTCGGAGGGGCACACTGAAGCTTTCTTT.

The chain uses TRBV5-5 and TRBJ1-2; 10 bases map to TRBD1. The V and J ends lost 3 bases and 5 bases, in that order; junction bases with no gene match: 7. This CDR3 region has 15 residues. The germline gives CDR1 SGHKS, CDR2 YYEKEE (reference sequence). CDR3 sequence reads: CASSSPGQGRYGYTF. CDR3 sequence (DNA): TGTGCCAGCAGCTCACCGGGACAGGGGAGGTATGGCTACACCTTC.

V is TRBV19 and J is TRBJ2-2, with a possible D match to TRBD1 (6 bases). V was trimmed by 10 bases and J by 4 bases, leaving 13 bases between them. The germline gives CDR1 LNHDA, CDR2 SQIVND (reference sequence). The CDR3 length is 13 residues. The CDR3 DNA is TGTGCCACCGGACAGTCGGCCACCGGGGAGCTGTTTTTT. Protein: CATGQSATGELFF.

The chain recombines TRBV20-1 with TRBJ2-7; D may be TRBD1 (5 bases). Trimming pared 7 bases from V and 4 bases from J, leaving 8 bases between. CDR1 DFQATT and CDR2 SNEGSKA come from the germline V gene (reference sequence). This CDR3 comprises 10 residues. The chain's CDR3 is CSVDSYEQYF. The CDR3 DNA is TGCAGTGTCGACAGTTACGAGCAGTACTTC.

The chain has TRBV2 and TRBJ2-7; 9 bases map to TRBD1. The V segment lost 3 bases and the J segment 0 bases; nucleotides outside the gene matches: 3. Per the germline V gene, CDR1 is SNHLY and CDR2 is FYNNEI. The CDR3 covers 15 residues. The DNA for the CDR3 is TGTGCCAGCAGTGAGACAGGGGGTAGCTCCTACGAGCAGTACTTC. Encoded protein: CASSETGGSSYEQYF.

In its sample, this clone was seen once. The rearrangement joins TRBV7-6 to TRBJ2-7, with D possibly matching TRBD2 (6 bases). V was cut by 11 bases and J by 2 bases, with 16 bases left in between. CDR3 length equals 13 residues. Germline CDR1 reads SGHVS; CDR2 reads FNYEAQ. In DNA form, the CDR3 reads TGTGCCTCCCGGGGGATGAGCCCCTACGAGCAGTACTTC. It is translated as CASRGMSPYEQYF.

The chain uses TRBV9 and TRBJ1-4, with a weak D call TRBD1 (6 bases). CDR1 and CDR2 from the germline V gene are SGDLS and YYNGEE. V lost 4 bases, J lost 0 bases, and 10 bases lay in between. The CDR3 has 15 residues. The DNA for the CDR3 is TGTGCCAGCAGCCCGAGGACAGCAACTAATGAAAAACTGTTTTTT. It yields the protein CASSPRTATNEKLFF.

The chain is built from TRBV6-1 and TRBJ2-7; 7 bases are a match to TRBD2. CDR1 is MNHNS and CDR2 is SASEGT in the germline V gene. With 6 bases clipped from V and 2 bases from J, the junction kept 7 bases outside the gene matches. The CDR3 totals 14 residues. DNA of the CDR3: TGTGCCAGCAGGAGCCTAGCGGCAACCTACGAGCAGTACTTC. Its protein is CASRSLAATYEQYF.

This chain joins TRBV6-1 and TRBJ2-7; 7 bases align to TRBD1. With V trimmed by 7 bases and J by 6 bases, 6 bases remained unmatched. Germline V gives CDR1 MNHNS, CDR2 SASEGT. This CDR3 spans 12 amino acids. The CDR3 DNA reads as TGTGCCAGCACTGAGACAGGGACCGAGCAGTACTTC. It is translated as CASTETGTEQYF.

This chain uses TRBV28 with TRBJ1-4, with D possibly matching TRBD1 (6 bases). The CDR3 loop spans 15 amino acids. V gave up 6 bases and J gave up 0 bases, with 11 bases separating them. Germline V gene sequence: CDR1 MDHEN, CDR2 SYDVKM. This CDR3 reads CASSRGQTTNEKLFF. In nucleotides, the CDR3 is TGTGCCAGCAGCCGGGGACAAACAACTAATGAAAAACTGTTTTTT. Combining the CDR3 with reference TRBV28 and TRBJ1-4 gives the whole variable domain DVKVTQSSRYLVKRTGEKVFLECVQDMDHENMFWYRQDPGLGLRLIYFSYDVKMKEKGDIPEGYSVSREKKERFSLILESASTNQTSMYLCASSRGQTTNEKLFFGSGTQLSVL.

The gene calls are TRBV7-9 and TRBJ2-1; a weak D match, TRBD2 (6 bases). Trimming cost V 2 bases and J 8 bases, with 22 bases left between them. There are 17 residues in the CDR3. CDR1 and CDR2 from the germline V gene are SEHNR and FQNEAQ (reference sequence). The CDR3 DNA is TGTGCCAGCAGCTTACCCCGCGGGGAGAGACGCGGACATGAGCAGTTCTTC. Encoded protein: CASSLPRGERRGHEQFF.

The V call is TRBV6-4, the J call TRBJ2-3, with 7 nucleotides matching TRBD2. This CDR3 has 15 amino acids. V shed 4 bases and J 2 bases; nucleotides not matched to a gene: 6. Germline V CDR1 and CDR2: MRHNA, SNTAGT. The CDR3 reads CASSASGGSTDTQYF. The CDR3 nucleotides are TGTGCCAGCAGTGCTAGCGGAGGTTCCACAGATACGCAGTATTTT.

The chain employs TRBV5-1 and TRBJ1-1; D is uncertain. The CDR3 covers 16 residues. Germline V gives CDR1 SGHRS, CDR2 YFSETQ. V lost 4 bases, J lost 3 bases, and 19 bases lay in between. In nucleotides, the CDR3 is TGCGCCAGCAGCCACCCATCAGAGAGGGCGGACACTGAAGCTTTCTTT. Translating gives CASSHPSERADTEAFF.

This chain links TRBV15 with TRBJ1-1; the D is unclear. V was trimmed by 6 bases and J by 1 base, leaving 6 bases between them. The CDR3 extends over 12 amino acids. Per germline, CDR1 LNHNV and CDR2 YYDKDF (reference sequence). CDR3 amino acids: CATSAENTEAFF. DNA of the CDR3: TGTGCCACCAGTGCAGAGAACACTGAAGCTTTCTTT.

CDR3 sequence: CASSATSGSELWNIQYF. The CDR3 DNA is TGTGCCAGCAGCGCCACTAGCGGGAGCGAACTATGGAACATTCAGTACTTC. This sequence joins TRBV7-9 and TRBJ2-4; 11 nucleotides match TRBD2. Trimming removed 5 bases from V and 7 bases from J; junction bases left unmatched: 13. CDR1 and CDR2 (germline): SEHNR, FQNEAQ (reference sequence). CDR3 length: 17 amino acids.

V and J are TRBV19 and TRBJ1-5; weak D call: TRBD1 (5 bases). Per the germline V gene, CDR1 is LNHDA and CDR2 is SQIVND (reference sequence). V was cut by 3 bases and J by 3 bases, with 12 bases left in between. This CDR3 spans 15 amino acids. The CDR3 DNA reads TGTGCCAGTAGTATGGGGTGGGGCTCCAATCAGCCCCAGCATTTT. Its protein is CASSMGWGSNQPQHF.

This clone was found a few times. The chain uses TRBV5-6 and TRBJ1-1; 8 bases agree with TRBD1. The V and J ends lost 1 base and 5 bases, in that order; junction bases with no gene match: 7. From germline, CDR1 is SGHDT and CDR2 YYEEEE. The CDR3 runs 15 residues. Here the CDR3 reads CASSLIGQGRTEAFF. The CDR3 DNA reads TGTGCCAGCAGCTTGATAGGACAGGGCCGTACTGAAGCTTTCTTT.

The rearrangement links TRBV7-9 to TRBJ2-2; 8 bases fit TRBD2. V lost 1 base and J lost 5; bases outside the gene matches: 6. The CDR3 has 16 amino acids. Germline lookup yields CDR1 SEHNR and CDR2 FQNEAQ (reference sequence). The CDR3 DNA is TGTGCCAGCAGCTTAGAGGGACTAGAACTGACCGGGGAGCTGTTTTTT. This gives the protein CASSLEGLELTGELFF.

This CDR3 is CASSRPGGKWNEQFF. The CDR3 DNA is TGTGCCAGTAGTCGTCCAGGGGGCAAATGGAATGAGCAGTTCTTC. V usage is TRBV19 and J usage is TRBJ2-1; TRBD1 matches at 8 bases. The CDR3 spans 15 residues. V lost 5 bases and J lost 7; bases outside the gene matches: 10. Germline values: CDR1 LNHDA, CDR2 SQIVND (reference sequence).

The chain recombines TRBV7-3 with TRBJ1-4; TRBD1 might be the D (5 bases). From germline, CDR1 is SGHTA and CDR2 FQGTGA. V was clipped by 4 bases and J by 5 bases, with 17 bases between them. CDR3 length equals 16 residues. DNA of the CDR3: TGTGCCAGCAGCTGCCGATCGACGGAGGGGAATGAAAAACTGTTTTTT. Protein product: CASSCRSTEGNEKLFF.